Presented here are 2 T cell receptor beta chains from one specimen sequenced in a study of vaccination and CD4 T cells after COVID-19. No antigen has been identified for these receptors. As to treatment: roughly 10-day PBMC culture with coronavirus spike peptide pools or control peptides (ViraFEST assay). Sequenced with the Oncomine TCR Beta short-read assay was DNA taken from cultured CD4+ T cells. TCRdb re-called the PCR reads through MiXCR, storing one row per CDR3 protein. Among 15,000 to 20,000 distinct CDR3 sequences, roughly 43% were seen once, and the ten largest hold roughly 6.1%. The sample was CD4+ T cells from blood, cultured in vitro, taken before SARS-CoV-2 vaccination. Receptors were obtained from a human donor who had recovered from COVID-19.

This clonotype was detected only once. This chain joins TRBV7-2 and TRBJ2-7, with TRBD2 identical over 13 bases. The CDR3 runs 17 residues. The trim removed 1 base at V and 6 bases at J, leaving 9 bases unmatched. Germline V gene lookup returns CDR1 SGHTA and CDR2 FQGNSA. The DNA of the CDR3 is TGTGCCAGCAGCTTAGGGTGGACTAGCGGGAGATGGGTCGAGCAGTACTTC. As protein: CASSLGWTSGRWVEQYF.

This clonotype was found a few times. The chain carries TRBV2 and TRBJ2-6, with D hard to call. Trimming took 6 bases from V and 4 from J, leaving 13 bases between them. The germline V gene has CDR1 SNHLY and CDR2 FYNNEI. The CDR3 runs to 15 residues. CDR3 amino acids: CASSLGGSGANVLTF. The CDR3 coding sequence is TGTGCCAGCAGCTTAGGCGGATCCGGGGCCAACGTCCTGACTTTC.